Shown below are 7 T cell receptor beta chains from a single sample sequenced in a study of shared clonotypes between healthy human individuals. In the naive CD8 group, cells lacked CD45RO and were positively selected for CCR7, so terminally differentiated effector memory CD45RA+ cells were left out. Sequencing was performed with immunoSEQ multiplex PCR; in TCRdb, only in-frame clones are kept and a portion is missing. The sample has approximately 2,000,000 clones, just under 95% seen once; the top ten hold less than 2%. The sample was naive CD8+ T cells from PBMCs. Source of these receptors: a man aged 18 to 29 in good health. Some clones in this sample may be carry-over from other donors' samples.

The chain carries TRBV11-3 and TRBJ2-5; D may match TRBD1 or TRBD2 (5 bases each). The CDR3 loop spans 13 amino acids. The germline gives CDR1 SGHNT, CDR2 YENEEA. With 8 bases removed from V and 1 base from J, the gap between germline ends came to 11 bases. The chain's CDR3 is CASDRGSQETQYF. CDR3 DNA: TGTGCCAGCGACCGGGGCAGCCAAGAGACCCAGTACTTC.

The V and J genes are TRBV6-1 and TRBJ2-1; 8 bases agree with TRBD1. The CDR3 loop spans 13 amino acids. Looked up from germline, CDR1 is MNHNS and CDR2 is SASEGT. The J segment lost 5 bases and the V segment lost 8 bases, leaving 5 bases of the junction unmatched. DNA for the CDR3: TGTGCCAGCTGGGGACAGGCAGACAATGAGCAGTTCTTC. It specifies CASWGQADNEQFF.

The rearrangement links TRBV30 to TRBJ2-7; TRBD2 matches at 7 bases. V was clipped by 8 bases and J by 5 bases; unmatched bases: 9. Germline assignment: CDR1 GTSNPN and CDR2 SVGIG (reference sequence). This CDR3 contains 12 residues. The CDR3: CAGLVLPHEQYF. The CDR3 coding sequence is TGTGCCGGACTAGTCCTACCCCACGAGCAGTACTTC.

V and J are TRBV25-1 and TRBJ1-5; D not resolved. Germline CDR1 reads MGHDK; CDR2 reads SYGVNS. This CDR3 has 14 amino acids. V was cut by 3 bases and J by 0 bases, with 6 bases left in between. CDR3 loop: CASSEWVSNQPQHF. The DNA for the CDR3 is TGTGCCAGCAGTGAGTGGGTTAGCAATCAGCCCCAGCATTTT.

This clone was detected once. The chain couples TRBV28 to TRBJ2-1; TRBD2 matches 8 bases. The CDR3 totals 14 residues. Germline V gives CDR1 MDHEN, CDR2 SYDVKM. Losses at the gene ends were 5 bases for V and 14 bases for J; bases not matched to a gene: 14. The CDR3 DNA follows: TGTGCCAGCAGTCCCCTTGACCCGGGAGGGCGGGAGTTCTTC. This codes for CASSPLDPGGREFF.

The V gene is TRBV19, the J gene TRBJ2-1; D perhaps matches TRBD2 (6 bases). Trimming left V 7 bases short and J 0 bases short, with 10 bases between. CDR1 LNHDA and CDR2 SQIVND come from the germline V gene (reference sequence). The CDR3 extends over 14 amino acids. This CDR3 reads CASTSGDSYNEQFF. The CDR3 nucleotides read TGTGCCAGTACCTCGGGAGACTCCTACAATGAGCAGTTCTTC. The full variable domain, with the rest looked up from reference TRBV19 and TRBJ2-1, is DGGITQSPKYLFRKEGQNVTLSCEQNLNHDAMYWYRQDPGQGLRLIYYSQIVNDFQKGDIAEGYSVSREKKESFPLTVTSAQKNPTAFYLCASTSGDSYNEQFFGPGTRLTVL.

J is TRBJ2-7 and V is TRBV19; D not resolved. The CDR3 has 14 amino acids. V shed 5 bases and J shed 4 bases, with 15 bases lying between them. The germline CDR1 and CDR2 sequences are LNHDA and SQIVND (reference sequence). CDR3 residues: CASSPLSDPYEQYF. As DNA, the CDR3 is TGTGCCAGTAGTCCACTGTCGGACCCATACGAGCAGTACTTC.